These T cell receptor beta chains were read from a single sample in a study of T-cell reconstitution after alpha-beta-depleted transplantation in children. TCRdb itself ran the PCR reads through MiXCR, one entry per CDR3 protein. The table lists 490,000 or so distinct CDR3 sequences, 9.5% to 15% of them singletons. Sequences were derived from PBMCs from the stem cell graft donor, sampled from the stem cell graft. The origin of the receptors is a human donor who donated a stem cell graft to a child with combined immunodeficiency. The CDR3 runs from the conserved cysteine through the conserved F or W. D genes are given only for firm matches. Not every row has a clone size; where given, it reads once, few, many or a size class.

many | TRBD1 | TRBJ2-7 | 13 | TRBV12-3/TRBV12-4 | CASSMTGLYEQYF | TGTGCCAGCAGCATGACAGGGCTCTACGAGCAGTACTTC
many | TRBD2 | TRBJ2-1 | 15 | TRBV20-1 | CSAKRRGIGYDEQFF | TGCAGTGCTAAAAGGCGGGGGATAGGGTACGATGAGCAGTTCTTC
many | NA | TRBJ1-1 | 13 | TRBV5-1 | CASSQTGYTEAFF | TGCGCCAGCAGCCAGACAGGTTACACTGAAGCTTTCTTT
many | NA | TRBJ1-5 | 14 | TRBV6-5 | CASSLGGFNQPQHF | TGTGCCAGCAGCCTTGGAGGGTTCAATCAGCCCCAGCATTTT
few | TRBD1 | TRBJ1-1 | 15 | TRBV5-6 | CASSFKTGGNTEAFF | TGTGCCAGCAGCTTTAAGACAGGGGGGAACACTGAAGCTTTCTTT
NA | NA | TRBJ2-7 | 14 | TRBV30 | CAWSVLQGTYEQYF | TGTGCCTGGAGTGTACTACAGGGTACCTACGAGCAGTACTTC
many | NA | TRBJ1-5 | 16 | TRBV6-5 | CASSSETGHSNQPQHF | TGTGCCAGCAGTTCCGAAACGGGACATAGCAATCAGCCCCAGCATTTT
few | NA | TRBJ2-1 | 14 | TRBV5-1 | CASSPGASHNEQFF | TGCGCCAGCAGCCCCGGGGCTAGCCACAATGAGCAGTTCTTC
NA | NA | TRBJ1-1 | 14 | TRBV29-1 | CSSLEGISFTEAFF | TGCAGCTCACTGGAGGGAATAAGTTTTACTGAAGCTTTCTTT
few | TRBD2 | TRBJ2-7 | 15 | TRBV6-5 | CASSPSRGGANEQYF | TGTGCCAGCAGTCCCTCACGCGGGGGGGCCAACGAGCAGTACTTC
NA | TRBD1 | TRBJ2-5 | 15 | TRBV7-6 | CASRRQGQIQETQYF | TGTGCCAGCAGGAGACAGGGGCAGATACAAGAGACCCAGTACTTC
NA | TRBD2 | TRBJ2-5 | 14 | TRBV12-3/TRBV12-4 | CASSLGTRGETQYF | TGTGCCAGCAGTTTAGGGACTAGAGGAGAGACCCAGTACTTC
few | NA | TRBJ2-2 | 15 | TRBV5-5 | CASSSGGPNTGELFF | TGTGCCAGCAGCTCCGGGGGCCCGAACACCGGGGAGCTGTTTTTT
many | TRBD2 | TRBJ2-1 | 15 | TRBV27 | CASRLAGGLLNEQFF | TGTGCCAGCAGACTAGCGGGAGGCCTTCTGAATGAGCAGTTCTTC
NA | NA | TRBJ2-3 | 13 | TRBV6-6 | CASSRALTDTQYF | TGTGCCAGCAGCCGCGCCTTAACGGATACGCAGTATTTT
many | NA | TRBJ2-1 | 14 | TRBV7-2 | CASSPRGYDNEQFF | TGTGCCAGCAGCCCACGGGGGTATGACAATGAGCAGTTCTTC
few | TRBD2 | TRBJ2-7 | 14 | TRBV20-1 | CSAPRLAGTYEQYF | TGCAGTGCCCCTCGACTAGCGGGCACCTACGAGCAGTACTTC
many | TRBD2 | TRBJ2-3 | 17 | TRBV7-2 | CASRGLAGVRGTDTQYF | TGTGCCAGCAGAGGACTAGCGGGGGTTCGTGGCACAGATACGCAGTATTTT
NA | NA | TRBJ2-1 | 15 | TRBV12-3/TRBV12-4 | CASSPSEFSYNEQFF | TGTGCCAGCAGTCCCAGCGAATTCTCCTACAATGAGCAGTTCTTC
few | NA | TRBJ2-1 | 16 | TRBV12-5 | CASGLDRGPFYNEQFF | TGTGCTAGTGGTTTGGACCGGGGACCTTTCTACAATGAGCAGTTCTTC
few | NA | TRBJ2-5 | 15 | TRBV11-2 | CASSSGGGSQETQYF | TGTGCCAGCAGCTCCGGTGGGGGGTCACAAGAGACCCAGTACTTC
NA | NA | TRBJ2-1 | 17 | TRBV7-2 | CASSRREYGREFNEQFF | TGTGCCAGCAGCCGACGAGAGTACGGACGGGAATTCAATGAGCAGTTCTTC
few | NA | TRBJ2-1 | 15 | TRBV7-2 | CASSLERSSYNEQFF | TGTGCCAGCAGCTTAGAGCGGAGTTCCTACAATGAGCAGTTCTTC
many | NA | TRBJ2-7 | 14 | TRBV7-8 | CASSLDSGGYEQYF | TGTGCCAGCAGCTTGGACAGTGGGGGCTACGAGCAGTACTTC
NA | NA | TRBJ2-3 | 15 | TRBV14 | CASSQERLYEHTQYF | TGTGCCAGCAGCCAAGAGAGGTTGTATGAGCATACGCAGTATTTT
few | NA | TRBJ2-3 | 15 | TRBV5-1 | CASSLVQGETDTQYF | TGCGCCAGCAGCTTGGTCCAGGGCGAGACAGATACGCAGTATTTT
few | TRBD1 | TRBJ2-1 | 16 | TRBV24-1 | CATSDHGQGTYNEQFF | TGTGCCACCAGTGACCATGGACAGGGTACCTACAATGAGCAGTTCTTC
many | TRBD2 | TRBJ2-1 | 16 | TRBV5-6 | CASSHTGTRVYNEQFF | TGTGCCAGCAGCCACACCGGGACTAGAGTATACAATGAGCAGTTCTTC
NA | NA | TRBJ1-5 | 15 | TRBV30 | CAWSLGDISNQPQHF | TGTGCCTGGAGTCTGGGGGACATTAGCAATCAGCCCCAGCATTTT
many | NA | TRBJ2-7 | 11 | TRBV29-1 | CSVFSTYEQYF | TGCAGCGTTTTCTCTACCTACGAGCAGTACTTC